This entry describes one T cell receptor (beta chain). Assay used: immunoSEQ multiplex PCR; TCRdb lists only in-frame clones, some missing. This table has roughly 80,000 clones, 84% appearing once. The data stem from a study of blood T cell repertoires in COVID-19. The ends were cut back, 2 bases at V and 4 bases at J, with 5 bases in the middle. The CDR3 has 13 amino acids. Germline lookup yields CDR1 MNHEY and CDR2 SVGAGI. Sequenced: peripheral blood. The source of this sequence is a man aged 50-60 years with acute or convalescent COVID-19. The V and J genes are TRBV6-5 and TRBJ2-2; D remains ambiguous. DNA of the CDR3: TGTGCCAGCAGTTACAGAGGCACCGGGGAGCTGTTTTTT. Amino acid sequence: CASSYRGTGELFF.